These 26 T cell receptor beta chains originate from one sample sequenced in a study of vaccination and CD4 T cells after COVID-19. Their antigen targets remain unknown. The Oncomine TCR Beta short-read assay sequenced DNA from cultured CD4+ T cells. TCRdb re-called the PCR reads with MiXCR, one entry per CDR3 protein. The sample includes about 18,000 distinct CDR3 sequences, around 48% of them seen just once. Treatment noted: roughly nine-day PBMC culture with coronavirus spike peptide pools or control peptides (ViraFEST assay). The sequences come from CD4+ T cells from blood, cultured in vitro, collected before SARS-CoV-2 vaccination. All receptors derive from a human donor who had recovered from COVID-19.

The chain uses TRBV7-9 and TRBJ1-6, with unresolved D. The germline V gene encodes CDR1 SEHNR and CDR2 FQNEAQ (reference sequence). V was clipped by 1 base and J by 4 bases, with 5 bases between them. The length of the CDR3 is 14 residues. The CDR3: CASSLEQYNSPLHF. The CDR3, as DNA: TGTGCCAGCAGCTTAGAACAGTATAATTCACCCCTCCACTTT.

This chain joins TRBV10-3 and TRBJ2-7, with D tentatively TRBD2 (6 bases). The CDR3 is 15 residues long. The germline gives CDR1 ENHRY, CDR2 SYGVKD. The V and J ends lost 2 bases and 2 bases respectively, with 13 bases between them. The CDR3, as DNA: TGTGCCATCAGTGAGGGCTTAGCGGCCACCTACGAGCAGTACTTC. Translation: CAISEGLAATYEQYF.

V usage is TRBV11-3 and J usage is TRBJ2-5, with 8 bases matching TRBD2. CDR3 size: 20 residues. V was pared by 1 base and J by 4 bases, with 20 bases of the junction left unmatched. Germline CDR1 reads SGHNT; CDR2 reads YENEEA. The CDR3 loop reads CASSLAGGPGRMNRVETQYF. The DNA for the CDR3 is TGTGCCAGCAGCTTAGCGGGGGGGCCTGGGAGGATGAATCGAGTAGAGACCCAGTACTTC.

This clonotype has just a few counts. The CDR3 DNA reads TGTGCCAGTAGTATACATGGTAGTTTGGAGACCCAGTACTTC. This translates into CASSIHGSLETQYF. This chain joins TRBV19 and TRBJ2-5, with D uncertain. This CDR3 comprises 14 residues. Trimming stripped 2 bases from V and 5 bases from J, with 12 bases between. Germline-derived CDR1 and CDR2 are LNHDA and SQIVND (reference sequence).

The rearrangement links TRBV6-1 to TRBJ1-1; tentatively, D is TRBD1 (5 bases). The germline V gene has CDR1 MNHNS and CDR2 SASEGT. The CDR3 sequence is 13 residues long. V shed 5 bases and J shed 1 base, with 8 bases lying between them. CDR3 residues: CASSPTENTEAFF. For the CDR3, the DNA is TGTGCCAGCAGTCCGACAGAGAACACTGAAGCTTTCTTT.

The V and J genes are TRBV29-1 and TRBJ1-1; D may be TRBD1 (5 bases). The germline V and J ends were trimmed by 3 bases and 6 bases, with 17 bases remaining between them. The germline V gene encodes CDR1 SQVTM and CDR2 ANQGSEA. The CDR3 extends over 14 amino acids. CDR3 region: CSVEGRLSEAEAFF. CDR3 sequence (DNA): TGCAGCGTTGAGGGGCGGCTCTCGGAGGCTGAAGCTTTCTTT.

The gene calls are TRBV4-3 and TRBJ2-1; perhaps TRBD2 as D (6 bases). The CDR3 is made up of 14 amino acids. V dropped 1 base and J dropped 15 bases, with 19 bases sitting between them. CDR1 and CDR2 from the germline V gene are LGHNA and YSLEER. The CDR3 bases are TGCGCCAGCAGCCAAGTCCGTTCCGGGGGAATCAGGTTCTTC. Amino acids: CASSQVRSGGIRFF.

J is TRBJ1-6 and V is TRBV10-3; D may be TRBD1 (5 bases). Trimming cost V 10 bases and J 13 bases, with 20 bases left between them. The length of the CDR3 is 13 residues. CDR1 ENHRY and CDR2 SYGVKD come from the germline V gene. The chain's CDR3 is CATTGTLSAPLHF. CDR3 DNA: TGTGCCACTACCGGGACCCTCTCAGCCCCCCTCCACTTT.

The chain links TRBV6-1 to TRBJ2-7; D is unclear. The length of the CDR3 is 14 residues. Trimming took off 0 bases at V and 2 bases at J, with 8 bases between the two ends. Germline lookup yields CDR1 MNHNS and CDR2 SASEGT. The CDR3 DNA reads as TGTGCCAGCAGTGAAGCCCCGGGCCCCTACGAGCAGTACTTC. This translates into CASSEAPGPYEQYF.

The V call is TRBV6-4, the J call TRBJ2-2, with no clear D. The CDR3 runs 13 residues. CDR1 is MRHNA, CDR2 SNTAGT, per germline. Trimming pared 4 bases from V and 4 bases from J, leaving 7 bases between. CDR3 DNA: TGTGCCAGCAGTGCGAGAGGCACCGGGGAGCTGTTTTTT. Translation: CASSARGTGELFF.

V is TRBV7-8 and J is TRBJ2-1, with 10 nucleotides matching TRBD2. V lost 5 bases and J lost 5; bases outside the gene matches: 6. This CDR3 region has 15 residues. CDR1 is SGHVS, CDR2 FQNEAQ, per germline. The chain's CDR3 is CASSLTSGVHNEQFF. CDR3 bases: TGTGCCAGCAGCCTAACTAGCGGGGTCCACAATGAGCAGTTCTTC.

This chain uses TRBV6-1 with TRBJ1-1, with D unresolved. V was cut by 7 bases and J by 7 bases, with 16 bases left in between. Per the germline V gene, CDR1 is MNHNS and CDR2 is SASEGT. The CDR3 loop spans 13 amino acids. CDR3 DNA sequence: TGTGCCAGCACCGATCGAGCCGAGGGTGAAGCTTTCTTT. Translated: CASTDRAEGEAFF.

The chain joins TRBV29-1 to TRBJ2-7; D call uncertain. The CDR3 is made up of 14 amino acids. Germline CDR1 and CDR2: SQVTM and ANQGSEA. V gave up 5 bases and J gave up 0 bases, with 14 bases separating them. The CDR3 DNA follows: TGCAGCGTTTCTATCGGGCCGAGCTCCTACGAGCAGTACTTC. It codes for CSVSIGPSSYEQYF.

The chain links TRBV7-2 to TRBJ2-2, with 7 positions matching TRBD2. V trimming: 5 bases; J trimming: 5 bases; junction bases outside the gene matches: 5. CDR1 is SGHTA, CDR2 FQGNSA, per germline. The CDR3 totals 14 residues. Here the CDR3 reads CASSGLVATGELFF. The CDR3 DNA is TGTGCCAGCAGCGGACTAGTTGCGACCGGGGAGCTGTTTTTT.

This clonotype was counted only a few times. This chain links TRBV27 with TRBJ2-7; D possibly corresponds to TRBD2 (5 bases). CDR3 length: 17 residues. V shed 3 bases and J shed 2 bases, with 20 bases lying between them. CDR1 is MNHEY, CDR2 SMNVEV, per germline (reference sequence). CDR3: CASSFSSYEGAPYEQYF. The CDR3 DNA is TGTGCCAGCAGTTTCTCTAGCTACGAGGGAGCTCCCTACGAGCAGTACTTC.

The CDR3 DNA is TGTGCCATCAGTCGCAGTGAGTCGTGGGCCTCGGGGGAGCCCCAGCATTTT. It codes for CAISRSESWASGEPQHF. V gene TRBV10-3 combines with J gene TRBJ1-5; D perhaps matches TRBD1 (5 bases). This CDR3 is built from 17 residues. Trimming took off 5 bases at V and 8 bases at J, with 25 bases between the two ends. Germline V CDR1 and CDR2: ENHRY, SYGVKD.

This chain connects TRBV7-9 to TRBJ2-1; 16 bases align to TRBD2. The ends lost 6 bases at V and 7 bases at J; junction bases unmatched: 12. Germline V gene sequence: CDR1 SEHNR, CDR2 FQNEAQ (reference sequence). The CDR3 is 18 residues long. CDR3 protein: CASRKGLAGGGPGNEQFF. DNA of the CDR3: TGTGCCAGCAGGAAGGGACTAGCGGGAGGGGGCCCGGGGAATGAGCAGTTCTTC.

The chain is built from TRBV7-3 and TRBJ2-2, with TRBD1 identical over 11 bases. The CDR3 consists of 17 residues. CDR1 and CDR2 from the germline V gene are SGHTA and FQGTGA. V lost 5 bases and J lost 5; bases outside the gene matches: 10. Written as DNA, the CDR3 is TGTGCCAGCAGCAGCAACGGACAGGGGGCGTATACCGGGGAGCTGTTTTTT. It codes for CASSSNGQGAYTGELFF.

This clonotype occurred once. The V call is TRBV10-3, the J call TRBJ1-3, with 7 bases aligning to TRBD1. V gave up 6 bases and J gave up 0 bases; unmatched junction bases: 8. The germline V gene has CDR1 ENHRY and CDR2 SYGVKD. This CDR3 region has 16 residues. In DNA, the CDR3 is TGTGCCATCAGGGGACAAGACAGGGACTCTGGAAACACCATATATTTT. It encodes CAIRGQDRDSGNTIYF.

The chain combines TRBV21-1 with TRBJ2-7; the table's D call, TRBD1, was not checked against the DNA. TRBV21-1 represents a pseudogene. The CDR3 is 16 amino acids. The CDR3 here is CASSKERKGATYEQYF. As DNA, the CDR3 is TGTGCCAGCAGCAAAGAAAGAAAGGGGGCTACTTACGAGCAGTACTTC.

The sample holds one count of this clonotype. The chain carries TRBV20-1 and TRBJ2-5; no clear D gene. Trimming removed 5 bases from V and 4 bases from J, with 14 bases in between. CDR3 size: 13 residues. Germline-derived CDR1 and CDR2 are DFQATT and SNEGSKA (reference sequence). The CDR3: CSAPSSSLETQYF. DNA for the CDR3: TGCAGTGCTCCCAGCTCTTCTCTAGAGACCCAGTACTTC.

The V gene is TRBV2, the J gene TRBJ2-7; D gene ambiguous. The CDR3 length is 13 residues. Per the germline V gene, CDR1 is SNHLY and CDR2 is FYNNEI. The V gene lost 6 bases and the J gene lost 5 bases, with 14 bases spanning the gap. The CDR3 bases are TGTGCCAGCAGGGAGTCAGTTCGGCACGAGCAGTACTTC. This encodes CASRESVRHEQYF.

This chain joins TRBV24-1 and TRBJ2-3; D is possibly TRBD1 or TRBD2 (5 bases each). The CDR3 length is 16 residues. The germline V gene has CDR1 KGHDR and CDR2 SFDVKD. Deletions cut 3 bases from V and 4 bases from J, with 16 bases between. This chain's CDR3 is CATSDPTEGNADTQYF. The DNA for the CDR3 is TGTGCCACCAGTGATCCCACAGAGGGGAACGCAGATACGCAGTATTTT.

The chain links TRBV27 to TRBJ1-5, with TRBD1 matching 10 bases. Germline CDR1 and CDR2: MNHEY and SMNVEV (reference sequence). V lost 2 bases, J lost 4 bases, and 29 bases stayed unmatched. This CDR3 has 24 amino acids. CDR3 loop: CASSLRGQGWNQPQGQGWNQPQHF. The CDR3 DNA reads TGTGCCAGCAGTTTACGCGGACAGGGGTGGAATCAGCCTCAGGGACAGGGGTGGAATCAGCCCCAGCATTTT.

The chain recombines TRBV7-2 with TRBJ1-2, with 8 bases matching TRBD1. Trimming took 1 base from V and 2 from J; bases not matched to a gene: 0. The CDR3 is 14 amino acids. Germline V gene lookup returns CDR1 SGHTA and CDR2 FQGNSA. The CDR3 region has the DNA TGTGCCAGCAGCTTAGGGACAGGGAACTATGGCTACACCTTC. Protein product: CASSLGTGNYGYTF.

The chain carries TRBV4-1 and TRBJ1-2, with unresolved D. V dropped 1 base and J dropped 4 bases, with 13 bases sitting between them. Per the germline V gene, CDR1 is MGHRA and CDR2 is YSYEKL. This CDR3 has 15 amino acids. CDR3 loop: CASSQALGPTYGYTF. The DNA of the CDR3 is TGCGCCAGCAGCCAAGCTTTAGGGCCGACCTATGGCTACACCTTC.